These 24 T cell receptor beta chains came from one sample sequenced in a study of neurological immune-mediated disorders. A single record per CDR3 protein comes from TCRdb applying MiXCR to the 5' RACE reads. The sample contains just over 30,000 distinct CDR3 sequences, about 4% of which appear only once. Sequenced: CD4+ T cells from blood. These receptors all come from a woman aged 40-49 years in good health.

This clonotype appeared many times. The chain recombines TRBV18 with TRBJ2-5, with a weak D call TRBD1 (5 bases). Germline V lookup: CDR1 KGHSH, CDR2 LQKENI. Trimming removed 3 bases at V and 0 bases at J, with 14 bases between. The CDR3 spans 16 residues. CDR3 nucleotides: TGTGCCAGCTCACCCGCGGACATGACGTACCAAGAGACCCAGTACTTC. Its translation: CASSPADMTYQETQYF.

This clonotype has ten or more counts. J is TRBJ1-5 and V is TRBV4-1; 7 bases agree with TRBD1. Germline assignment: CDR1 MGHRA and CDR2 YSYEKL. Trimming cost V 3 bases and J 3 bases; bases outside gene matches: 5. This CDR3 has 15 amino acids. CDR3 region: CASSQVGQPNQPQHF. DNA of the CDR3: TGCGCCAGCAGCCAGGTGGGACAGCCCAATCAGCCCCAGCATTTT.

The sample holds many counts of this clonotype. The DNA for the CDR3 is TGTGCCAGCAGTCCCCTCGGTCCTCTGGGACAGGATGGCTACACCTTC. Its protein is CASSPLGPLGQDGYTF. The chain uses TRBV6-5 and TRBJ1-2, with 8 nucleotides matching TRBD1. The CDR3 sequence is 16 residues long. Trimming at V came to 5 bases and at J to 6 bases, leaving 14 bases not matched to a gene. Germline V CDR1 and CDR2: MNHEY, SVGAGI.

In this sample, this clonotype turned up once. The chain carries TRBV15 and TRBJ2-2, with TRBD2 as a possible D gene (5 bases). CDR1 and CDR2 from the germline V gene are LNHNV and YYDKDF (reference sequence). The CDR3 contains 14 residues. Trimming removed 5 bases from V and 1 base from J, with 8 bases in between. The DNA for the CDR3 is TGTGCCACCAGCCGTCGGGGGAACACCGGGGAGCTGTTTTTT. It is translated as CATSRRGNTGELFF.

This clonotype was recorded many times. The chain has TRBV5-6 and TRBJ1-1, with TRBD1 as a possible D gene (6 bases). This CDR3 is built from 13 residues. Germline V gene lookup returns CDR1 SGHDT and CDR2 YYEEEE. Between the trimmed V and J ends, which lost 5 bases and 7 bases, there was a span of 15 bases. Written as DNA, the CDR3 is TGTGCCAGCAGACACAGGGTTGGGGTTGAAGCTTTCTTT. It codes for CASRHRVGVEAFF.

There are many counts of this clonotype. The genes are TRBV7-2 and TRBJ2-2; D is ambiguous. Trimming cost V 1 base and J 7 bases, with 4 bases left between them. This CDR3 comprises 12 residues. Germline CDR1 and CDR2: SGHTA and FQGNSA. CDR3 DNA sequence: TGTGCCAGCAGCTTAGAGGTCGGGGAGCTGTTTTTT. This translates into CASSLEVGELFF. Full variable domain (outside the CDR3, taken from reference TRBV7-2 and TRBJ2-2): GAGVSQSPSNKVTEKGKDVELRCDPISGHTALYWYRQSLGQGLEFLIYFQGNSAPDKSGLPSDRFSAERTGGSVSTLTIQRTQQEDSAVYLCASSLEVGELFFGEGSRLTVL.

This clonotype was recorded at least ten times. This chain uses TRBV7-9 with TRBJ2-7, with a tentative D call TRBD1 (6 bases). Trimming left V 5 bases short and J 2 bases short, with 25 bases between. The CDR3 sequence is 18 residues long. Germline V gives CDR1 SEHNR, CDR2 FQNEAQ (reference sequence). DNA for the CDR3: TGTGCCAGCAGCCAAGGTTTAAGGACAGACCGATACCCCTACGAGCAGTACTTC. It specifies CASSQGLRTDRYPYEQYF.

This clonotype showed up many times. V and J are TRBV14 and TRBJ2-3; 12 bases are a match to TRBD2. Germline V gene data show CDR1 as SGHDN and CDR2 as FVKESK. The CDR3 extends over 16 amino acids. V dropped 4 bases and J dropped 7; count of bases not matched to a gene: 9. Here the CDR3 reads CASSPRLAGVTNTQYF. The CDR3 DNA reads TGTGCCAGCAGCCCGCGACTAGCGGGGGTAACAAATACGCAGTATTTT.

This clonotype was detected ten times or more. The J gene is TRBJ2-2, the V gene TRBV28; D is perhaps TRBD1 or TRBD2 (5 bases each). Trimming cost V 3 bases and J 5 bases, with 13 bases left between them. CDR1 MDHEN and CDR2 SYDVKM come from the germline V gene. The CDR3 spans 15 residues. The CDR3 sequence: CASSFEGRRTGELFF. The CDR3 bases are TGTGCCAGCAGTTTTGAGGGGAGAAGGACCGGGGAGCTGTTTTTT.

This clonotype was observed at least ten times. The V and J genes are TRBV9 and TRBJ1-6; D is uncertain. V was trimmed by 2 bases and J by 5 bases, leaving 8 bases between them. CDR1 and CDR2 (germline): SGDLS, YYNGEE. The CDR3 spans 14 residues. In nucleotides, the CDR3 is TGTGCCAGCAGCGTGCGACGGGATAATTCACCCCTCCACTTT. Its translation: CASSVRRDNSPLHF.

Many counts were recorded for this clonotype. The chain combines TRBV7-9 with TRBJ1-2; no clear D. From germline, CDR1 is SEHNR and CDR2 FQNEAQ (reference sequence). Trimming shortened V by 5 bases and J by 5 bases, and 9 bases separated the two germline ends. The CDR3 is 12 amino acids. The CDR3 DNA reads TGTGCCAGCAGCCTCCCAGGATATGGCTACACCTTC. Its translation: CASSLPGYGYTF.

This clonotype came up many times. The chain carries TRBV6-1 and TRBJ1-5; D is possibly TRBD1 (5 bases). V was trimmed by 8 bases and J by 2 bases, leaving 10 bases between them. The CDR3 length is 13 residues. CDR1 and CDR2 (germline): MNHNS, SASEGT. The CDR3 loop reads CASLRDGNQPQHF. In nucleotides, the CDR3 is TGTGCCAGCCTCAGGGACGGCAATCAGCCCCAGCATTTT.

Many counts were recorded for this clonotype. This sequence joins TRBV5-1 and TRBJ1-1, with 12 bases lining up with TRBD1. In germline, CDR1 is SGHRS, CDR2 YFSETQ. J lost 11 bases, V lost 4 bases, and 12 bases had no gene match. The length of the CDR3 is 15 residues. CDR3 DNA sequence: TGCGCCAGCAGCACGGGCCGGGACAGGGGGCTATCGGCTTTCTTT. It yields the protein CASSTGRDRGLSAFF.

There are many counts of this clonotype. The rearrangement uses TRBV20-1 and TRBJ1-3; D gene unclear. In germline, CDR1 is DFQATT, CDR2 SNEGSKA (reference sequence). The CDR3 sequence is 12 residues long. Between the trimmed V and J ends, which lost 7 bases and 0 bases, there was a span of 7 bases. DNA of the CDR3: TGCAGTGGCAGTAACTCTGGAAACACCATATATTTT. Translated: CSGSNSGNTIYF.

This clonotype showed up many times. The V and J genes are TRBV11-2 and TRBJ2-2; unclear D gene. The CDR3 sequence is 16 residues long. V gave up 0 bases and J gave up 1 base, with 9 bases separating them. Germline V gene sequence: CDR1 SGHAT, CDR2 FQNNGV. CDR3 DNA sequence: TGTGCCAGCAGCTTAGATTGGACGGTGAACACCGGGGAGCTGTTTTTT. Residues: CASSLDWTVNTGELFF.

This clonotype has a count of ten or more. The gene calls are TRBV7-9 and TRBJ1-4; 9 positions agree with TRBD1. The length of the CDR3 is 18 residues. Germline V gives CDR1 SEHNR, CDR2 FQNEAQ (reference sequence). The ends lost 6 bases at V and 0 bases at J; junction bases unmatched: 11. The CDR3 DNA reads TGTGCCAGCAGACCCCGGGACAGGGCCGACCCAACTAATGAAAAACTGTTTTTT. Translated: CASRPRDRADPTNEKLFF.

The table lists this clonotype with many counts. The chain has TRBV6-1 and TRBJ2-7; 8 nucleotides line up with TRBD1. This CDR3 contains 16 residues. J was trimmed by 2 bases and V by 6 bases; bases with no gene match: 12. The V gene's germline CDR1 is MNHNS and CDR2 SASEGT. CDR3 nucleotide sequence: TGTGCCAGCAGCTTCTTAAAGGACAGGGTTACCTACGAGCAGTACTTC. Protein product: CASSFLKDRVTYEQYF.

This clonotype showed up many times. The rearrangement uses TRBV20-1 and TRBJ1-1, with D perhaps TRBD1 (5 bases). The CDR3 length is 14 residues. The V end lost 0 bases, the J end lost 1 base, and 9 bases lay between the germline ends. Germline loops: CDR1 DFQATT, CDR2 SNEGSKA (reference sequence). CDR3 protein: CSARDPRGNTEAFF. The CDR3 DNA follows: TGCAGTGCTAGAGATCCGAGGGGGAACACTGAAGCTTTCTTT.

This clonotype was counted at least ten times. The chain couples TRBV29-1 to TRBJ1-1, with 7 bases matching TRBD1. The CDR3 is 12 residues long. Trimming cost V 7 bases and J 7 bases; bases outside gene matches: 9. Germline-derived CDR1 and CDR2 are SQVTM and ANQGSEA. The CDR3 nucleotides are TGCAGCGGGCAGGGACAGACATATGAAGCTTTCTTT. Protein: CSGQGQTYEAFF.

This clonotype was recorded many times. V is TRBV14 and J is TRBJ2-1, with D maybe TRBD2 (5 bases). The CDR3 has 16 amino acids. CDR1 and CDR2 (germline): SGHDN, FVKESK. The germline V and J ends were trimmed by 4 bases and 2 bases, with 15 bases remaining between them. CDR3 amino acids: CASSRVLTGTYNEQFF. As DNA, the CDR3 is TGTGCCAGCAGCCGAGTCCTAACGGGAACCTACAATGAGCAGTTCTTC.

This clonotype was counted ten times or more. The chain recombines TRBV20-1 with TRBJ2-1; 7 bases align to TRBD1. The CDR3 consists of 15 residues. Germline V gene sequence: CDR1 DFQATT, CDR2 SNEGSKA (reference sequence). The V gene end was trimmed by 6 bases and the J gene end by 8 bases; junction bases not matched to a gene: 16. The CDR3 DNA reads TGCAGTGCCAACTCCGACAGGGCGTCAACAGATGAGCAGTTCTTC. Amino acids: CSANSDRASTDEQFF.

This clonotype has at least ten counts. V usage is TRBV20-1 and J usage is TRBJ2-3; a weak D match, TRBD1 (6 bases). Trimming removed 1 base from V and 6 bases from J, with 11 bases in between. Germline V gives CDR1 DFQATT, CDR2 SNEGSKA (reference sequence). The CDR3 runs 13 residues. The CDR3: CSARATGRDTQYF. CDR3 DNA: TGCAGTGCTAGAGCCACAGGGCGGGATACGCAGTATTTT.

This clonotype has a count of ten or more. This chain connects TRBV5-5 to TRBJ2-7, with 8 bases fitting TRBD1. The CDR3 covers 14 residues. The trim removed 9 bases at V and 4 bases at J, leaving 12 bases unmatched. Germline V CDR1 and CDR2: SGHKS, YYEKEE (reference sequence). CDR3 loop: CATRQGPAGYEQYF. The CDR3 DNA follows: TGTGCCACCAGACAGGGGCCCGCCGGGTACGAGCAGTACTTC.

This clonotype was picked up many times. The V and J genes are TRBV2 and TRBJ2-2, with D perhaps TRBD1 or TRBD2 (6 bases each). The CDR3 spans 16 residues. The V end lost 1 base, the J end lost 4 bases, and 13 bases lay between the germline ends. Per the germline V gene, CDR1 is SNHLY and CDR2 is FYNNEI. The CDR3 DNA follows: TGTGCCAGCAGTGAAGGGGGGGCCCGGCTCACCGGGGAGCTGTTTTTT. This codes for CASSEGGARLTGELFF.